This T cell receptor beta chain appears in the sequencing data of a study of cytomegalovirus exposure and HLA in healthy donors. Per germline, CDR1 LNHDA and CDR2 SQIVND (reference sequence). After removal of 7 bases from V and 4 bases from J, the junction contained 9 bases not matched to a gene. CDR3 length: 15 amino acids. The PCR contained 60 Vbeta and 13 Jbeta primers. Profiled with immunoSEQ multiplex PCR; TCRdb holds only in-frame clones, not every one. Its listing shows approximately 180,000 clones. This TCR was sampled from a young man in good health and CMV-seronegative. Sample: PBMCs. This sequence joins TRBV19 and TRBJ1-5; 8 nucleotides match TRBD1. The CDR3 reads CASTVTGDANQPQHF. The CDR3, as DNA: TGTGCCAGTACCGTGACAGGGGACGCGAATCAGCCCCAGCATTTT.